A single sample is the source of the 27 T cell receptor beta chains below, sequenced in a study of blood T cell repertoires in COVID-19. Using immunoSEQ multiplex PCR, the repertoire was profiled, and TCRdb retains in-frame clones only, with some absent. The table shows a few hundred thousand clones, with approximately 81% occurring only once. The sample comprised peripheral blood. Receptors originate from a young woman with acute or convalescent COVID-19.

The chain is built from TRBV4-1 and TRBJ1-1, with TRBD1 matching 7 bases. Trimming at V came to 0 bases and at J to 8 bases, leaving 9 bases not matched to a gene. Germline lookup yields CDR1 MGHRA and CDR2 YSYEKL. The CDR3 contains 15 residues. CDR3 amino acids: CASSQEQTGTREAFF. The DNA for the CDR3 is TGCGCCAGCAGCCAAGAGCAGACAGGGACGCGAGAAGCTTTCTTT.

The CDR3 nucleotides are TGTGCCAGCAGTTACTCCTTCGACAGGGCGAACACTGAAGCTTTCTTT. This translates into CASSYSFDRANTEAFF. This chain joins TRBV6-5 and TRBJ1-1; 7 bases agree with TRBD1. This CDR3 is built from 16 residues. Unmatched junction bases numbered 5, after V lost 0 bases and J lost 1 base. Germline CDR1 and CDR2: MNHEY and SVGAGI.

The CDR3 loop reads CASSQDPFTDTQYF. CDR3 coding DNA: TGCGCCAGCAGCCAAGACCCGTTTACAGATACGCAGTATTTT. The chain uses TRBV4-1 and TRBJ2-3; D uncertain. CDR1 MGHRA and CDR2 YSYEKL come from the germline V gene. The CDR3 consists of 14 residues. Trimming shortened V by 0 bases and J by 3 bases, and 7 bases separated the two germline ends.

This clone was counted a few times. The chain links TRBV5-5 to TRBJ1-1; maybe TRBD1 (6 bases). The CDR3 is made up of 15 amino acids. Germline CDR1 reads SGHKS; CDR2 reads YYEKEE (reference sequence). V was shortened by 1 base and J by 0 bases, with 10 bases between the two germline ends. CDR3 DNA: TGTGCCAGCAGCTTGTCCCAGGGGATGAACACTGAAGCTTTCTTT. Its translation: CASSLSQGMNTEAFF. The whole variable domain, remainder taken from reference TRBV5-5 and TRBJ1-1, is DAGVTQSPTHLIKTRGQQVTLRCSPISGHKSVSWYQQVLGQGPQFIFQYYEKEERGRGNFPDRFSARQFPNYSSELNVNALLLGDSALYLCASSLSQGMNTEAFFGQGTRLTVV.

This chain uses TRBV3-1 (or the pseudogene TRBV3-2) with TRBJ2-1; D may be TRBD2 (6 bases). CDR1 LGHDT and CDR2 YNNKEL come from the germline V gene (reference sequence). The V and J ends lost 1 base and 9 bases respectively, with 10 bases between them. This CDR3 contains 13 residues. The CDR3 spells CASSQGAGIEQFF. CDR3 DNA sequence: TGTGCCAGCAGCCAAGGGGCGGGAATTGAGCAGTTCTTC.

This clone occurred a few times. The chain carries TRBV30 and TRBJ2-7, with a tentative D call TRBD2 (6 bases). This CDR3 has 13 residues. Germline V CDR1 and CDR2: GTSNPN, SVGIG (reference sequence). The ends were cut back, 5 bases at V and 5 bases at J, with 16 bases in the middle. CDR3 sequence reads: CAWEGAGRNEQYF. In DNA, the CDR3 is TGTGCCTGGGAAGGAGCTGGGAGGAACGAGCAGTACTTC.

The chain carries TRBV18 and TRBJ2-5; possibly TRBD2 for D (7 bases). The germline gives CDR1 KGHSH, CDR2 LQKENI. The CDR3 totals 17 residues. The ends were cut back, 4 bases at V and 3 bases at J, with 21 bases in the middle. The CDR3 DNA sequence: TGTGCCAGCTCACGAACGGGGGGCAGGGGTACAAAAGAGACCCAGTACTTC. It yields the protein CASSRTGGRGTKETQYF.

The chain couples TRBV27 to TRBJ2-4; TRBD1 might be the D (6 bases). From germline, CDR1 is MNHEY and CDR2 SMNVEV (reference sequence). Trimming left V 2 bases short and J 0 bases short, with 14 bases between. The CDR3 totals 17 residues. The CDR3 loop is CASSLGQPSIAKNIQYF. As DNA, the CDR3 is TGTGCCAGCAGTTTAGGACAGCCCTCGATAGCCAAAAACATTCAGTACTTC.

The CDR3 sequence is CASSLEGNEQYF. CDR3 DNA sequence: TGTGCCAGCAGTTTGGAGGGCAACGAGCAGTACTTC. This chain uses TRBV12-3 or TRBV12-4 with TRBJ2-7, with a tentative D call TRBD2 (6 bases). Trimming pared 3 bases from V and 5 bases from J, leaving 8 bases between. CDR3 length: 12 amino acids.

This chain uses TRBV6-1 with TRBJ1-2, with 7 bases identical to TRBD1. V lost 1 base to trimming and J lost 6 bases; unmatched junction nucleotides: 5. This CDR3 is built from 14 residues. CDR1 is MNHNS, CDR2 SASEGT, per germline. The CDR3 DNA is TGTGCCAGCAGTGAAGTTCCCAGGGGGAATGGCTACACCTTC. Translating it yields CASSEVPRGNGYTF.

The chain joins TRBV7-9 to TRBJ2-2, with D perhaps TRBD2 (6 bases). In germline, CDR1 is SEHNR, CDR2 FQNEAQ (reference sequence). CDR3 length equals 14 residues. V lost 1 base, J lost 6 bases, and 9 bases lay in between. The CDR3 region has the DNA TGTGCCAGCAGCTTAGTTCCGGGAGCCGGGGAGCTGTTTTTT. Translation: CASSLVPGAGELFF.

The V gene is TRBV6-6, the J gene TRBJ1-1; 8 nucleotides align to TRBD1. With 7 bases clipped from V and 2 bases from J, the junction kept 6 bases outside the gene matches. CDR1 is MNHNY and CDR2 is SVGAGI in the germline V gene (reference sequence). There are 14 residues in the CDR3. Here the CDR3 DNA reads TGTGCCAGCAAGGAGACAGGGGACAACACTGAAGCTTTCTTT. Amino acids: CASKETGDNTEAFF.

The chain has TRBV18 and TRBJ1-1, with D tentatively TRBD1 (6 bases). The CDR3 loop spans 14 amino acids. Germline CDR1 and CDR2: KGHSH and LQKENI. Trimming pared 1 base from V and 4 bases from J, leaving 10 bases between. The CDR3, as DNA: TGTGCCAGCTCACCACGGGGGCAGGGCACTGAAGCTTTCTTT. It yields the protein CASSPRGQGTEAFF. The complete variable domain, with remaining parts taken from reference TRBV18 and TRBJ1-1, reads NAGVMQNPRHLVRRRGQEARLRCSPMKGHSHVYWYRQLPEEGLKFMVYLQKENIIDESGMPKERFSAEFPKEGPSILRIQQVVRGDSAAYFCASSPRGQGTEAFFGQGTRLTVV.

This rearrangement joins TRBV5-1 to TRBJ2-3, with a weak D call TRBD2 (5 bases). V lost 0 bases, J lost 8 bases, and 7 bases lay in between. The CDR3 covers 12 residues. Germline V lookup: CDR1 SGHRS, CDR2 YFSETQ. CDR3 sequence: CASSLGEGTQYF. CDR3 bases: TGCGCCAGCAGCTTGGGTGAGGGTACGCAGTATTTT.

CDR3 nucleotide sequence: TGCGCCAGCAGCTTCGGTACTTTCCAAGAGACCCAGTACTTC. This sequence encodes CASSFGTFQETQYF. V is TRBV5-1 and J is TRBJ2-5; no firm D call. Germline CDR1 reads SGHRS; CDR2 reads YFSETQ. The CDR3 totals 14 residues. The V end lost 2 bases, the J end lost 1 base, and 9 bases lay between the germline ends.

The chain is built from TRBV5-1 and TRBJ2-3; TRBD2 is a possible D gene (5 bases). This CDR3 has 17 amino acids. Germline V gene lookup returns CDR1 SGHRS and CDR2 YFSETQ. Trimming pared 3 bases from V and 2 bases from J, leaving 19 bases between. CDR3 coding DNA: TGCGCCAGCAGCTCTGCAAACCTACTAGTCTCCACAGATACGCAGTATTTT. Translating gives CASSSANLLVSTDTQYF.

The chain is built from TRBV12-5 and TRBJ2-3; TRBD1 matches 8 bases. V shed 1 base, J shed 4 bases, and the junction held 13 bases outside the gene matches. The CDR3 consists of 18 residues. In germline, CDR1 is LGHNT, CDR2 FRNRAP. CDR3 sequence: CASGLAPDGQGVPDTQYF. The CDR3 nucleotides are TGTGCTAGTGGTTTGGCTCCTGACGGACAGGGTGTACCAGATACGCAGTATTTT. Complete variable domain (other parts from reference TRBV12-5 and TRBJ2-3): DARVTQTPRHKVTEMGQEVTMRCQPILGHNTVFWYRQTMMQGLELLAYFRNRAPLDDSGMPKDRFSAEMPDATLATLKIQPSEPRDSAVYFCASGLAPDGQGVPDTQYFGPGTRLTVL.

The J gene is TRBJ2-3, the V gene TRBV13, with 15 nucleotides matching TRBD2. Germline lookup yields CDR1 PRHDT and CDR2 FYEKMQ (reference sequence). Losses at the gene ends were 0 bases for V and 0 bases for J; bases not matched to a gene: 7. The length of the CDR3 is 20 residues. CDR3 region: CASSLGFLGLAGGSTDTQYF. The CDR3 bases are TGTGCCAGCAGCTTAGGTTTTCTCGGACTAGCGGGGGGGAGCACAGATACGCAGTATTTT. Full variable domain (rest looked up from reference TRBV13 and TRBJ2-3): AAGVIQSPRHLIKEKRETATLKCYPIPRHDTVYWYQQGPGQDPQFLISFYEKMQSDKGSIPDRFSAQQFSDYHSELNMSSLELGDSALYFCASSLGFLGLAGGSTDTQYFGPGTRLTVL.

This chain uses TRBV7-3 with TRBJ2-3, with a tentative D call TRBD1 (6 bases). Germline V gene lookup returns CDR1 SGHTA and CDR2 FQGTGA. Trimming cost V 5 bases and J 2 bases, with 23 bases left between them. The CDR3 spans 18 residues. The CDR3 reads CASSPRAWTATTTDTQYF. The CDR3 DNA follows: TGTGCCAGCAGCCCCAGAGCCTGGACAGCGACTACCACAGATACGCAGTATTTT.

The genes are TRBV7-3 and TRBJ1-1; the match to TRBD1 covers 9 bases. V gave up 4 bases and J gave up 3 bases; unmatched junction bases: 6. The CDR3 extends over 15 amino acids. CDR1 is SGHTA, CDR2 FQGTGA, per germline. CDR3 DNA sequence: TGTGCCAGCAGCTCACCCGACAGGGGGGACACTGAAGCTTTCTTT. Translation: CASSSPDRGDTEAFF.

The chain uses TRBV28 and TRBJ2-6, with a tentative D call TRBD2 (7 bases). The CDR3 has 15 residues. The germline V gene has CDR1 MDHEN and CDR2 SYDVKM. Trimming took 8 bases from V and 2 from J, leaving 13 bases between them. CDR3 bases: TGTGCCAGCCGAAAGGGGGGGGCTGGGGCCAACGTCCTGACTTTC. This gives the protein CASRKGGAGANVLTF.

The chain uses TRBV5-4 and TRBJ1-2, with 9 bases that match TRBD1. V shed 4 bases, J shed 7 bases, and the junction held 8 bases outside the gene matches. This CDR3 region has 14 residues. Germline CDR1 SGHNT, CDR2 YYREEE (reference sequence). The CDR3 nucleotides read TGTGCCAGCAGCGCGGACAGGGGATTCGGTGGCTACACCTTC. It yields the protein CASSADRGFGGYTF.

This sequence joins TRBV29-1 and TRBJ2-7; 10 bases agree with TRBD1. This CDR3 is built from 14 residues. V trimming: 6 bases; J trimming: 5 bases; junction bases outside the gene matches: 10. Germline V gene sequence: CDR1 SQVTM, CDR2 ANQGSEA. CDR3 in DNA: TGCAGCGTGGTGGAGACAGGGGGCCTAGACGAGCAGTACTTC. Translating it yields CSVVETGGLDEQYF.

The rearrangement uses TRBV5-6 and TRBJ1-5; 7 bases are shared with TRBD1. This CDR3 contains 16 residues. The trim removed 3 bases at V and 5 bases at J, leaving 11 bases unmatched. In germline, CDR1 is SGHDT, CDR2 YYEEEE. In nucleotides, the CDR3 is TGTGCCAGCAGCTCAGGAACAGGGGTCGGGCATCAGCCCCAGCATTTT. This gives the protein CASSSGTGVGHQPQHF.

The chain joins TRBV1 to TRBJ2-1; no DNA check was done on the table's D call, TRBD2. TRBV1 has pseudogene status. This CDR3 region has 17 residues. CDR3 in amino acids: CTSSQPWTSGRGNEQFF. The CDR3 nucleotides are TGCACCAGCAGCCAACCATGGACTAGCGGGAGAGGTAATGAGCAGTTCTTC.

The chain couples TRBV7-9 to TRBJ1-1; D is perhaps TRBD1 (5 bases). With 5 bases removed from V and 4 bases from J, the gap between germline ends came to 17 bases. The length of the CDR3 is 15 residues. From germline, CDR1 is SEHNR and CDR2 FQNEAQ (reference sequence). Written as DNA, the CDR3 is TGTGCCAGCAGCCAGTTCCATCAGGGTAGCACTGAAGCTTTCTTT. This encodes CASSQFHQGSTEAFF.

The chain combines TRBV28 with TRBJ2-7; no definite D call. The V end lost 5 bases, the J end lost 0 bases, and 11 bases lay between the germline ends. The CDR3 spans 14 residues. Germline V CDR1 and CDR2: MDHEN, SYDVKM. The CDR3, as DNA: TGTGCCAGCAGTCCCGTTCTAGACTCCTACGAGCAGTACTTC. It codes for CASSPVLDSYEQYF.